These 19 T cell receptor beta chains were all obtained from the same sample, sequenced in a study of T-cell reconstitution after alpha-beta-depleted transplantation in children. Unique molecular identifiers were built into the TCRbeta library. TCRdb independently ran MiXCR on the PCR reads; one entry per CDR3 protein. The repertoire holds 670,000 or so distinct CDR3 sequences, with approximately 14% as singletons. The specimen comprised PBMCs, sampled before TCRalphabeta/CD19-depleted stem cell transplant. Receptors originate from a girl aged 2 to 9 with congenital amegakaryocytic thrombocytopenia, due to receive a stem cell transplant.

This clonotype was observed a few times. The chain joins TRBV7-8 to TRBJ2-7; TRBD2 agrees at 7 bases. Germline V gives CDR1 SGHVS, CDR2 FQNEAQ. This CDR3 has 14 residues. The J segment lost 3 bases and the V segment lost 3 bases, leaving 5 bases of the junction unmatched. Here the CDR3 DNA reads TGTGCCAGCAGCTTCGGGCGGGGGAACTACGAGCAGTACTTC. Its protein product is CASSFGRGNYEQYF.

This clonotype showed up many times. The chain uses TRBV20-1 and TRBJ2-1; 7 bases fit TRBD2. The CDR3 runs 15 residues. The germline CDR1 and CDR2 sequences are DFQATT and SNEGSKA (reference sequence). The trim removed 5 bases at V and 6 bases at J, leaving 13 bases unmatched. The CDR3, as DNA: TGCAGTGCTGGAACGCTGGGGAGGGTGTTCAATGAGCAGTTCTTC. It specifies CSAGTLGRVFNEQFF.

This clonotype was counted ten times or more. The CDR3: CASSRATRGSNEQFF. DNA of the CDR3: TGTGCCAGCAGTCGGGCGACTAGAGGGTCCAATGAGCAGTTCTTC. V usage is TRBV12-3 or TRBV12-4 and J usage is TRBJ2-1; the D gene is possibly TRBD2 (6 bases). Between the trimmed V and J ends, which lost 5 bases and 6 bases, there was a span of 17 bases. This CDR3 region has 15 residues.

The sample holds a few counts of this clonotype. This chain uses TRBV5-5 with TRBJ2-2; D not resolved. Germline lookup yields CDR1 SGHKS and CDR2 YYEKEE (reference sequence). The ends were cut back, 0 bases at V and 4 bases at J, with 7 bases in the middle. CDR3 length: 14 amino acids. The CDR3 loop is CASSLELFTGELFF. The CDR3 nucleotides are TGTGCCAGCAGCTTGGAGTTATTCACCGGGGAGCTGTTTTTT.

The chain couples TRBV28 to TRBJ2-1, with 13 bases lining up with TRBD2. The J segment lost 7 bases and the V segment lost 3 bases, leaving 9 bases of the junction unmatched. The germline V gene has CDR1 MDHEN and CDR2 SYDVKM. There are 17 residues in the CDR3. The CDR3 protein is CASSFRLAGGLMNEQFF. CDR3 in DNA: TGTGCCAGCAGTTTCCGACTAGCGGGAGGTTTAATGAATGAGCAGTTCTTC.

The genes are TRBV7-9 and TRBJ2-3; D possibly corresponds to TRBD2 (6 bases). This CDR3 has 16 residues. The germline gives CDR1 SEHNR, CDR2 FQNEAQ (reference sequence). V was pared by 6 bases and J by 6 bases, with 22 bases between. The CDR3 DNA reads TGTGCCAGCAGGCACACCCGGGACTCCTTTGGGGATACGCAGTATTTT. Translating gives CASRHTRDSFGDTQYF.

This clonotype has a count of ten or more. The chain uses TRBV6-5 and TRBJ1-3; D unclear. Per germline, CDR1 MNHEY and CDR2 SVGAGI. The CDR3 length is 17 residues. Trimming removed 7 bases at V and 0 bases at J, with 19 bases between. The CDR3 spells CASTTRNSGGSGNTIYF. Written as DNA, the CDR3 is TGTGCCAGCACTACTCGGAACAGCGGAGGCTCTGGAAACACCATATATTTT.

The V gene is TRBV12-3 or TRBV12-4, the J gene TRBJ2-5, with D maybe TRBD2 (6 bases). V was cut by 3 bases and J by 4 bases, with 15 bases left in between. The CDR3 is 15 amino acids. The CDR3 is CASSFVGRGGETQYF. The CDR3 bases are TGTGCCAGCAGTTTTGTAGGTCGGGGAGGAGAGACCCAGTACTTC.

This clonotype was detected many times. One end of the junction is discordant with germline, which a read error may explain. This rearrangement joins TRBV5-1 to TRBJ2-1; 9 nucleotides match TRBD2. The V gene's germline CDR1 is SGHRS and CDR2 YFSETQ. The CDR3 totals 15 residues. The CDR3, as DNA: TGTGCCAGCAGTCCGGGACTAGCAGCCTACAATGAGCAGTTCTTC. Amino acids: CASSPGLAAYNEQFF.

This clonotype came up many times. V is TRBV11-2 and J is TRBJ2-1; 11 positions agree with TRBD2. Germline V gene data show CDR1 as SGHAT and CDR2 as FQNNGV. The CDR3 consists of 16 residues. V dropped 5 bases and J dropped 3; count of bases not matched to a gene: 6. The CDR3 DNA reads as TGTGCCAGCAGCCCCCGGACTAGCGGGTTCTACAATGAGCAGTTCTTC. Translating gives CASSPRTSGFYNEQFF.

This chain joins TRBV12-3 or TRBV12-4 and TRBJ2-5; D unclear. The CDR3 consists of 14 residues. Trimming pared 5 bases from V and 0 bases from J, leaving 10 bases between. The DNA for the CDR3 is TGTGCCAGCAGTCAAAGGTCGGACCAAGAGACCCAGTACTTC. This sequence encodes CASSQRSDQETQYF.

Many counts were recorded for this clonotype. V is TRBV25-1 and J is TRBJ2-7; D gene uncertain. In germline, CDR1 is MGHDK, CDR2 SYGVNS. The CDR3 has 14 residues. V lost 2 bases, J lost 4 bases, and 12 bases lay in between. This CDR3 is CASSEPTPSYEQYF. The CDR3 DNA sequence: TGTGCCAGCAGTGAACCGACACCCTCTTACGAGCAGTACTTC.

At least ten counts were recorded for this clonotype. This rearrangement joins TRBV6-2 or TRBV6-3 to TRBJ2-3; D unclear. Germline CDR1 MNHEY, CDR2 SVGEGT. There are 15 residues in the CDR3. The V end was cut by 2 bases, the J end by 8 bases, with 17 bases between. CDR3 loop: CASSYDHPKGFTQYF. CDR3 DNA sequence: TGTGCCAGCAGTTACGACCATCCTAAGGGTTTTACGCAGTATTTT.

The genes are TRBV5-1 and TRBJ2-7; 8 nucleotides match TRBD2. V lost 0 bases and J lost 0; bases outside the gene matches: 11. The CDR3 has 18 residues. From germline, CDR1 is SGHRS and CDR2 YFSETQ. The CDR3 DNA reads TGCGCCAGCAGCTTGGCCTTATCGACGAGCGGGAGCTCCTACGAGCAGTACTTC. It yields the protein CASSLALSTSGSSYEQYF.

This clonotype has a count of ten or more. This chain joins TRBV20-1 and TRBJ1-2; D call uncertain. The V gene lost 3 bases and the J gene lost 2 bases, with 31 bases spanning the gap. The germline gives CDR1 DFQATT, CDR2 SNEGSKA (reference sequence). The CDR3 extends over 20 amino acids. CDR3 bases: TGCAGTGCTAGTCTCCATGGAAAATACCCAAATCTAGTTCGCAACTATGGCTACACCTTC. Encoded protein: CSASLHGKYPNLVRNYGYTF.

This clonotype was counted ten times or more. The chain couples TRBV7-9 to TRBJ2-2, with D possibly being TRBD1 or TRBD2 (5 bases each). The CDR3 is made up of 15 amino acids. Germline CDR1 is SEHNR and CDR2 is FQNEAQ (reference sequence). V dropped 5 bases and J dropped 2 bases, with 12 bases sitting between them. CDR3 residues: CASSQGRENTGELFF. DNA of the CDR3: TGTGCCAGCAGCCAGGGACGAGAAAACACCGGGGAGCTGTTTTTT.

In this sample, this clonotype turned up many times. CDR3: CSASGRGADTQYF. The CDR3 DNA is TGCAGTGCTAGCGGGAGAGGTGCAGATACGCAGTATTTT. The chain recombines TRBV20-1 with TRBJ2-3; maybe TRBD2 (6 bases). The CDR3 length is 13 residues. The V and J ends lost 3 bases and 4 bases respectively, with 11 bases between them. Germline CDR1 and CDR2: DFQATT and SNEGSKA (reference sequence).

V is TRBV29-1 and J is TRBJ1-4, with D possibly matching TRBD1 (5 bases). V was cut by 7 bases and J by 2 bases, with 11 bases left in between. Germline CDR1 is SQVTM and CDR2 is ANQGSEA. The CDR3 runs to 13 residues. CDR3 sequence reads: CSGGDGTNEKLFF. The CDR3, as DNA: TGCAGCGGAGGGGACGGGACTAATGAAAAACTGTTTTTT.

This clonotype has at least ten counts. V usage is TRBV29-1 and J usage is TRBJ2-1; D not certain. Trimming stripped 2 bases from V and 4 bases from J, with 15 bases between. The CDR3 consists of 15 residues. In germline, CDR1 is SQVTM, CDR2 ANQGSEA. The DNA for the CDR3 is TGCAGCGTTGAATGGCGGCCCCAAATATACAATGAGCAGTTCTTC. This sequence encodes CSVEWRPQIYNEQFF.